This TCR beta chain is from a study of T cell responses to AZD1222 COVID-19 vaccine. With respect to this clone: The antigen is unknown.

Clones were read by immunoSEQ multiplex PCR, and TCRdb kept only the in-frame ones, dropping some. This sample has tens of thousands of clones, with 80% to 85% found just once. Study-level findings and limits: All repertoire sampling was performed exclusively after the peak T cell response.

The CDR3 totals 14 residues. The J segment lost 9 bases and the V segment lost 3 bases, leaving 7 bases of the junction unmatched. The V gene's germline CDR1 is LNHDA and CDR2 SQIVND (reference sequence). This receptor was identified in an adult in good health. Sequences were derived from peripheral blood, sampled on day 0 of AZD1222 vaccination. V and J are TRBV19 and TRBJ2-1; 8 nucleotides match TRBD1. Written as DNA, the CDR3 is TGTGCCAGTAGTATCAGGGGGCCCTCGGCTGAGCAGTTCTTC. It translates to CASSIRGPSAEQFF.